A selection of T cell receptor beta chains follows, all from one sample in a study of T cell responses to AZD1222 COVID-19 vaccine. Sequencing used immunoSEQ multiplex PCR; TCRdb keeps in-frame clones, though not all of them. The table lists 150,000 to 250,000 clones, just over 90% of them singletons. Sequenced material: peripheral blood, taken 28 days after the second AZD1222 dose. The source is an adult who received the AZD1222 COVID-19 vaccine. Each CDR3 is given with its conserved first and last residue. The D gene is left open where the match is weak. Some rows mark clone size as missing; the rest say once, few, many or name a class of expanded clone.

DNA: TGTGCCAGCAGCTTCTCGTTAGCGAACACCGGGGAGCTGTTTTTT; CDR3: CASSFSLANTGELFF; V: TRBV7-2; D: -; size: -; J: TRBJ2-2
DNA: TGTGCCAGCAGCCCGCAGCGGGGCCCTTGGGAGCCCCAGCATTTT; CDR3: CASSPQRGPWEPQHF; V: TRBV7-8; D: -; size: once; J: TRBJ1-5
DNA: TGTGCCAGCAGCTTCCGGGGGTGGCAAGAGACCCAGTACTTC; CDR3: CASSFRGWQETQYF; V: TRBV11-2; D: -; size: few; J: TRBJ2-5
DNA: TGTGCCAGCAGCACCTACGCGGTCAATTCACCCCTCCACTTT; CDR3: CASSTYAVNSPLHF; V: TRBV11-2; D: -; size: -; J: TRBJ1-6
DNA: TGCGCCAGCAGCGGAGGACAGACAGATACGCAGTATTTT; CDR3: CASSGGQTDTQYF; V: TRBV5-1; D: -; size: -; J: TRBJ2-3
DNA: TGTGCCAGCAGCCCCGGGTACAGAAGGCCCCAGCATTTT; CDR3: CASSPGYRRPQHF; V: TRBV7-9; D: -; size: -; J: TRBJ1-5
DNA: TGTGCCATCAGTTCGAGTCCCCAGGTCCCCACTGAAGCTTTCTTT; CDR3: CAISSSPQVPTEAFF; V: TRBV10-3; D: -; size: -; J: TRBJ1-1
DNA: TGTGCCAGCAGCCTCGAGGGGATCCTACCCCTCCACTTT; CDR3: CASSLEGILPLHF; V: TRBV3-1/TRBV3-2; D: -; size: -; J: TRBJ1-6
DNA: TGTGCCAGCAGCGTAGATTCGGGGACTAATGAAAAACTGTTTTTT; CDR3: CASSVDSGTNEKLFF; V: TRBV9; D: -; size: -; J: TRBJ1-4
DNA: TGCGCCAGCAGCTTGGTACCCGGGGGCAATGAAGCTTTCTTT; CDR3: CASSLVPGGNEAFF; V: TRBV5-1; D: -; size: -; J: TRBJ1-1
DNA: TGTGCCAGTAGGGTTTCAGGACTAGCGGACCTTTACGAGCAGTACTTC; CDR3: CASRVSGLADLYEQYF; V: TRBV19; D: TRBD2; size: -; J: TRBJ2-7
DNA: TGTGCTAGCAGCTTTCCTTTGAACCGGGACAGGGATACGAACACTGAAGCTTTCTTT; CDR3: CASSFPLNRDRDTNTEAFF; V: TRBV7-7; D: TRBD1; size: -; J: TRBJ1-1
DNA: TGTGCCAGCAGCCCTGACAGGGGTTCCTACGAGCAGTACTTC; CDR3: CASSPDRGSYEQYF; V: TRBV5-4; D: TRBD1; size: -; J: TRBJ2-7
DNA: TGTGCCAGCGGTAGGACGGGCTCGAACACTGAAGCTTTCTTT; CDR3: CASGRTGSNTEAFF; V: TRBV28; D: -; size: -; J: TRBJ1-1
DNA: TGTGCCAGCAGCTCGCCGGGGCGGACCTACGAGCAGTACTTC; CDR3: CASSSPGRTYEQYF; V: TRBV5-4; D: -; size: -; J: TRBJ2-7
DNA: TGTGCCAGCACCGTATACGCCAGGACTGAAGCTTTCTTT; CDR3: CASTVYARTEAFF; V: TRBV5-4; D: -; size: -; J: TRBJ1-1
DNA: TGTGCCAGCAGCCAAGTCGGGGCCCACGAGCAGTACTTC; CDR3: CASSQVGAHEQYF; V: TRBV3-1/TRBV3-2; D: -; size: -; J: TRBJ2-7
DNA: TGTGCCAGCAGACTGGGACTAGCGAATGAGCAGTTCTTC; CDR3: CASRLGLANEQFF; V: TRBV27; D: TRBD2; size: once; J: TRBJ2-1
DNA: TGTGCCTGGAGTGGAGGGACGGGGAACTATGGCTACACCTTC; CDR3: CAWSGGTGNYGYTF; V: TRBV30; D: -; size: -; J: TRBJ1-2
DNA: TGTGCCAGCAGCTTAGAGGGACAGGGGGTTCGGGACACTGAAGCTTTCTTT; CDR3: CASSLEGQGVRDTEAFF; V: TRBV7-9; D: TRBD1; size: -; J: TRBJ1-1
DNA: TGTGCCAGCAGTTACGTCGGAAGCACAGATACGCAGTATTTT; CDR3: CASSYVGSTDTQYF; V: TRBV6-6; D: -; size: once; J: TRBJ2-3
DNA: TGTGCCAGTAGCTTGACAGGGGCTCGTGGCTACACCTTC; CDR3: CASSLTGARGYTF; V: TRBV19; D: TRBD1; size: -; J: TRBJ1-2
DNA: TGTGCCAGCAGTTTACAGAACCCGGGGACTGAAGCTTTCTTT; CDR3: CASSLQNPGTEAFF; V: TRBV28; D: -; size: -; J: TRBJ1-1
DNA: TGTGCCAGCAGTCTACACCCGGCAGGGGATGGCTACACCTTC; CDR3: CASSLHPAGDGYTF; V: TRBV28; D: -; size: -; J: TRBJ1-2